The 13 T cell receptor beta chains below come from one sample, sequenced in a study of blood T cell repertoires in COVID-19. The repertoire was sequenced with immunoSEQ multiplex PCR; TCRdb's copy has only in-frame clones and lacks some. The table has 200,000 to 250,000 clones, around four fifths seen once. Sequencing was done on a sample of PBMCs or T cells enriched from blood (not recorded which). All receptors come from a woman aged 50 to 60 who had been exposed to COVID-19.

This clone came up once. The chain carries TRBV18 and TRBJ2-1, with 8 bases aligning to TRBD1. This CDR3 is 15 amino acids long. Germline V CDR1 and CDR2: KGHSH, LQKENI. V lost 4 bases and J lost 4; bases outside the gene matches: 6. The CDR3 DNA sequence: TGTGCCAGCTCACGCGACAGGGGTAATTACAATGAGCAGTTCTTC. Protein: CASSRDRGNYNEQFF. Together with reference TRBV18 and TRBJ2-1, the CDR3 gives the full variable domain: NAGVMQNPRHLVRRRGQEARLRCSPMKGHSHVYWYRQLPEEGLKFMVYLQKENIIDESGMPKERFSAEFPKEGPSILRIQQVVRGDSAAYFCASSRDRGNYNEQFFGPGTRLTVL.

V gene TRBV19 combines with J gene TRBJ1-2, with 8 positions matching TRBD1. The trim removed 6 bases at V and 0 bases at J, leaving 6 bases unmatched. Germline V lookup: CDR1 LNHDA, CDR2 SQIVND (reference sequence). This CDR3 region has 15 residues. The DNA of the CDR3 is TGTGCCAGTAGAGCGACAGGGGTTCCTAACTATGGCTACACCTTC. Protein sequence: CASRATGVPNYGYTF.

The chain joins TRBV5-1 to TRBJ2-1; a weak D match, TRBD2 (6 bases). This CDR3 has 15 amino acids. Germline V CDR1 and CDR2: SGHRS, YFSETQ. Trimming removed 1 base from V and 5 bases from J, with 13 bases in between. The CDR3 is CASSLRNGGDNEQFF. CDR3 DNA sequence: TGCGCCAGCAGCTTGAGGAACGGCGGGGACAATGAGCAGTTCTTC.

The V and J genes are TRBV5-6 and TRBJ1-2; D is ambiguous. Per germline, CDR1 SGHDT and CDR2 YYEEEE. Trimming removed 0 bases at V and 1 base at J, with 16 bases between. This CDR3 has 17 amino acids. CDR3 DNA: TGTGCCAGCAGCTTGGGACCGACGGGGATTGATAACTATGGCTACACCTTC. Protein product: CASSLGPTGIDNYGYTF.

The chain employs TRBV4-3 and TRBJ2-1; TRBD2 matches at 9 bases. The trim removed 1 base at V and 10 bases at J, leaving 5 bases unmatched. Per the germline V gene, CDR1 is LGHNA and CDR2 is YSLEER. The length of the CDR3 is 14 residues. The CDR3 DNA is TGCGCCAGCAGCCAAGTTAGCGGGGGTTCCGAGCAGTTCTTC. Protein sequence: CASSQVSGGSEQFF.

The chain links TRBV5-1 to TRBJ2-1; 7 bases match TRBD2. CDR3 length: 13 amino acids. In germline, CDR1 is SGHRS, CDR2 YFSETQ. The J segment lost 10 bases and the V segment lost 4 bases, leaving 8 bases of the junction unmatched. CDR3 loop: CASSLAGVEEQFF. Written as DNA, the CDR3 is TGCGCCAGCAGCCTCGCGGGGGTTGAAGAGCAGTTCTTC. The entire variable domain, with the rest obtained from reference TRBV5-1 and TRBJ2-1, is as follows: KAGVTQTPRYLIKTRGQQVTLSCSPISGHRSVSWYQQTPGQGLQFLFEYFSETQRNKGNFPGRFSGRQFSNSRSEMNVSTLELGDSALYLCASSLAGVEEQFFGPGTRLTVL.

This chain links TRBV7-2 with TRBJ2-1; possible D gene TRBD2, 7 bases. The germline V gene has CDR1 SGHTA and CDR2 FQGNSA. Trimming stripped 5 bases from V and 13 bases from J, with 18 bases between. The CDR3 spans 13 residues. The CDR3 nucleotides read TGTGCCAGCAGCATGGGGGGGGCCATTACCCAGTTCTTC. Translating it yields CASSMGGAITQFF. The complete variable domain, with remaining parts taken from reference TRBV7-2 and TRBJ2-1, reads GAGVSQSPSNKVTEKGKDVELRCDPISGHTALYWYRQSLGQGLEFLIYFQGNSAPDKSGLPSDRFSAERTGGSVSTLTIQRTQQEDSAVYLCASSMGGAITQFFGPGTRLTVL.

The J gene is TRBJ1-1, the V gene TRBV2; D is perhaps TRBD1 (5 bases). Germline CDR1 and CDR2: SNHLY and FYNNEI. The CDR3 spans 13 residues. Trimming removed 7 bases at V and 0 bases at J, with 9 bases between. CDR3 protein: CASIGTMNTEAFF. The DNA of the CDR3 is TGTGCCAGCATCGGGACTATGAACACTGAAGCTTTCTTT.

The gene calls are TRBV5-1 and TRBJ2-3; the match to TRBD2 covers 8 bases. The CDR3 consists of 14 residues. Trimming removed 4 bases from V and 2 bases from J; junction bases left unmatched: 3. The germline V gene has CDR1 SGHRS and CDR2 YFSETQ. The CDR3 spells CASSLGLATDTQYF. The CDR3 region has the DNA TGCGCCAGCAGCCTAGGACTAGCCACAGATACGCAGTATTTT.

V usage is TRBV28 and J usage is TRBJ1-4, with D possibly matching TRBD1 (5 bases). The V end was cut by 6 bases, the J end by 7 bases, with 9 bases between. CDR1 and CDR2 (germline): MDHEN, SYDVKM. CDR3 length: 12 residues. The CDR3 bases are TGTGCCAGCAGGCGGGGGGTTGAAAAACTGTTTTTT. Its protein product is CASRRGVEKLFF.

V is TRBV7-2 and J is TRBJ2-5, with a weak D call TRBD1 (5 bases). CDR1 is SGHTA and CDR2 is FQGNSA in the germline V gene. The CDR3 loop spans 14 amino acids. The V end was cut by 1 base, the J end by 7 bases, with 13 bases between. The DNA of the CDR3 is TGTGCCAGCAGCTTAGGTGACAGTAGGGCGACCCAGTACTTC. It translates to CASSLGDSRATQYF.

As DNA, the CDR3 is TGTGCTAGTGGTTTGGTAATACAGACCATGAACACTGAAGCTTTCTTT. Translating it yields CASGLVIQTMNTEAFF. V usage is TRBV12-5 and J usage is TRBJ1-1; D not certain. From germline, CDR1 is LGHNT and CDR2 FRNRAP. The CDR3 contains 16 residues. V was pared by 0 bases and J by 0 bases, with 11 bases between. Using reference TRBV12-5 and TRBJ1-1 for the parts outside the CDR3, the full variable domain is DARVTQTPRHKVTEMGQEVTMRCQPILGHNTVFWYRQTMMQGLELLAYFRNRAPLDDSGMPKDRFSAEMPDATLATLKIQPSEPRDSAVYFCASGLVIQTMNTEAFFGQGTRLTVV.

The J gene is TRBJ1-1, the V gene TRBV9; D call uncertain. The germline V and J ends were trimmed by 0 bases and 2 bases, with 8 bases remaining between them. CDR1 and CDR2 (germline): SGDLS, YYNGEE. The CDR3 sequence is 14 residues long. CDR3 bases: TGTGCCAGCAGCGTAGAGGCGGGAAACACTGAAGCTTTCTTT. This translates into CASSVEAGNTEAFF.